These 29 T cell receptor beta chains came from one sample sequenced in a study of regulatory T cells in long-lasting Graves disease. Time point reported: persistent/refractory GD, antithyroid drugs over 5 years with positive TRAb. Making the TCR library involved RNA that had been extracted from PBMCs. HTBI primers from iRepertoire and Arm-PCR of CDR3 regions yielded the TCR beta libraries. A single record per CDR3 protein comes from TCRdb applying MiXCR to the multiplex PCR reads. Of about 460,000 distinct CDR3 sequences in the sample, about 20% were seen once. This sample comprised peripheral blood mononuclear cells (PBMCs), obtained when the disease was refractory, from a patient treated with antithyroid drugs. Source of these receptors: a female donor with Graves disease.

This sequence joins TRBV5-6 and TRBJ1-1, with no clear D. CDR3 length: 13 amino acids. V lost 2 bases and J 10 bases, leaving 15 bases between the germline ends. Germline V lookup: CDR1 SGHDT, CDR2 YYEEEE. The CDR3 DNA is TGTGCCAGCAGCTTTCTAAATGATGGCCGAGCTTTCTTT. Its translation: CASSFLNDGRAFF.

This clonotype came up once. The rearrangement links TRBV19 to TRBJ2-1, with TRBD1 matching over 7 bases. Germline loops: CDR1 LNHDA, CDR2 SQIVND (reference sequence). CDR3 length equals 15 residues. V lost 6 bases to trimming and J lost 3 bases; unmatched junction nucleotides: 8. CDR3 bases: TGTGCCAGTAGATTCCGACAGGGCGTCTACAATGAGCAGTTCTTC. It specifies CASRFRQGVYNEQFF.

This clonotype has a handful of counts. This chain connects TRBV11-3 to TRBJ2-6, with 8 bases fitting TRBD1. Germline loops: CDR1 SGHNT, CDR2 YENEEA. The CDR3 has 18 residues. Trimming cost V 7 bases and J 0 bases; bases outside gene matches: 11. In DNA form, the CDR3 reads TGTGCCAGCACCAAAAAAGGGACAGGCGGCTCTGGGGCCAACGTCCTGACTTTC. This gives the protein CASTKKGTGGSGANVLTF.

This clonotype was detected ten times or more. This chain links TRBV6-1 with TRBJ1-2; a possible D gene is TRBD1 (6 bases). The CDR3 spans 21 residues. Trimming stripped 7 bases from V and 2 bases from J, with 35 bases between. Germline V gene data show CDR1 as MNHNS and CDR2 as SASEGT. CDR3 residues: CASTLTIRRRQELSSNYGYTF. CDR3 in DNA: TGTGCCAGCACCTTAACCATTCGACGTCGACAGGAGCTTTCCTCGAACTATGGCTACACCTTC.

This clonotype came up many times. This sequence joins TRBV7-2 and TRBJ2-7; TRBD2 aligns across 11 bases. V shed 5 bases and J 5 bases; nucleotides not matched to a gene: 5. The length of the CDR3 is 14 residues. CDR1 SGHTA and CDR2 FQGNSA come from the germline V gene. Written as DNA, the CDR3 is TGTGCCAGCAGCCCAGGGACTAGCGGTAACGAGCAGTACTTC. It is translated as CASSPGTSGNEQYF.

CDR3 sequence (DNA): TGCGCCAGCAGCCAAGATTATCAAGAGTATGGCTACACCTTC. Translation: CASSQDYQEYGYTF. The rearrangement links TRBV4-3 to TRBJ1-2; no firm D call. Germline loops: CDR1 LGHNA, CDR2 YSLEER. The CDR3 has 14 amino acids. Trimming took off 0 bases at V and 5 bases at J, with 10 bases between the two ends.

The chain employs TRBV12-3 or TRBV12-4 and TRBJ2-1; no firm D call. Trimming cost V 6 bases and J 5 bases, with 5 bases left between them. The CDR3 has 11 residues. CDR3 nucleotides: TGTGCCAGCAGGAGGAACAATGAGCAGTTCTTC. Translated: CASRRNNEQFF.

This clonotype was counted between two and nine times. The chain is built from TRBV3-1 and TRBJ2-7; D is possibly TRBD1 (6 bases). CDR3 size: 14 residues. V was clipped by 0 bases and J by 2 bases, with 8 bases between them. Germline CDR1 is LGHDT and CDR2 is YNNKEL (reference sequence). This chain's CDR3 is CASSQDWTAYEQYF. CDR3 nucleotide sequence: TGTGCCAGCAGCCAAGATTGGACAGCCTACGAGCAGTACTTC.

J is TRBJ2-2 and V is TRBV9; 8 nucleotides match TRBD1. The CDR3 loop spans 15 amino acids. The trim removed 1 base at V and 7 bases at J, leaving 6 bases unmatched. Per the germline V gene, CDR1 is SGDLS and CDR2 is YYNGEE. The CDR3 DNA reads as TGTGCCAGCAGCGTATCCGGACAGGGCGTCGGGGAGCTGTTTTTT. This gives the protein CASSVSGQGVGELFF.

This clonotype was found many times. The chain uses TRBV27 and TRBJ1-2, with D perhaps TRBD1 (6 bases). Germline V gene sequence: CDR1 MNHEY, CDR2 SMNVEV (reference sequence). Deletions cut 6 bases from V and 1 base from J, with 18 bases between. There are 16 residues in the CDR3. CDR3 loop: CASSPTRQVHNYGYTF. The CDR3 DNA sequence: TGTGCCAGCAGCCCAACCCGACAGGTTCATAACTATGGCTACACCTTC.

This clonotype was seen ten or more times. The chain employs TRBV6-2 or TRBV6-3 and TRBJ2-5, with D tentatively TRBD1 (5 bases). Looked up from germline, CDR1 is MNHEY and CDR2 is SVGEGT. This CDR3 region has 14 residues. V lost 0 bases to trimming and J lost 5 bases, with 10 bases between them. The CDR3 loop reads CASSYSGPDETQYF. CDR3 nucleotide sequence: TGTGCCAGCAGTTACTCGGGGCCAGACGAGACCCAGTACTTC.

This clonotype was observed at least ten times. This sequence joins TRBV6-5 and TRBJ1-1; unclear D gene. Per germline, CDR1 MNHEY and CDR2 SVGAGI. V lost 0 bases and J lost 4, with 9 bases in between. This CDR3 has 14 amino acids. The CDR3: CASSYSAEVTEAFF. In nucleotides, the CDR3 is TGTGCCAGCAGTTACTCAGCGGAGGTCACTGAAGCTTTCTTT.

There are many counts of this clonotype. V usage is TRBV12-3 or TRBV12-4 and J usage is TRBJ1-1; D is possibly TRBD1 (6 bases). Trimming took off 6 bases at V and 8 bases at J, with 19 bases between the two ends. The CDR3 totals 14 residues. The CDR3: CASSPRGATGEAFF. As DNA, the CDR3 is TGTGCCAGCAGCCCACGGGGGGCCACGGGGGAAGCTTTCTTT.

The sample holds many counts of this clonotype. The chain joins TRBV19 to TRBJ2-2; 8 bases agree with TRBD2. The CDR3 has 14 amino acids. Germline CDR1 is LNHDA and CDR2 is SQIVND (reference sequence). J lost 6 bases, V lost 8 bases, and 8 bases had no gene match. Here the CDR3 DNA reads TGTGCCAGTTCGCGAAGCGGGAGCGCCGGGGAGCTGTTTTTT. It codes for CASSRSGSAGELFF.

Only a few counts were recorded for this clonotype. In DNA, the CDR3 is TGCAGTGCTAGAGGGCCAGATACGCAGTATTTT. It translates to CSARGPDTQYF. The V and J genes are TRBV20-1 and TRBJ2-3; no reliable D call. The CDR3 is made up of 11 amino acids. V gave up 1 base and J gave up 4 bases, with 3 bases separating them. Per germline, CDR1 DFQATT and CDR2 SNEGSKA (reference sequence).

The chain carries TRBV2 and TRBJ2-7; 9 positions agree with TRBD2. Looked up from germline, CDR1 is SNHLY and CDR2 is FYNNEI. With V trimmed by 6 bases and J by 3 bases, 9 bases remained unmatched. The CDR3 loop spans 15 amino acids. In DNA, the CDR3 is TGTGCCAGCAGACCCCTAGCGGGGACCGACTACGAGCAGTACTTC. It codes for CASRPLAGTDYEQYF.

This clonotype has at least ten counts. The rearrangement uses TRBV20-1 and TRBJ2-7, with D tentatively TRBD1 (6 bases). The CDR3 consists of 13 residues. Germline CDR1 and CDR2: DFQATT and SNEGSKA (reference sequence). The ends were cut back, 6 bases at V and 5 bases at J, with 17 bases in the middle. The CDR3 bases are TGCAGTGCCTCGACGGGCAGGGGCCACGAGCAGTACTTC. This encodes CSASTGRGHEQYF.

This clonotype was detected a few times. V and J are TRBV10-3 and TRBJ2-7; 8 positions agree with TRBD1. After removal of 6 bases from V and 2 bases from J, the junction contained 6 bases not matched to a gene. Looked up from germline, CDR1 is ENHRY and CDR2 is SYGVKD. The CDR3 is 14 residues long. CDR3 residues: CAISAGTGAYEQYF. The CDR3 DNA sequence: TGTGCCATCAGCGCCGGGACAGGTGCCTACGAGCAGTACTTC.

The chain couples TRBV19 to TRBJ2-7; no clear D. CDR1 LNHDA and CDR2 SQIVND come from the germline V gene (reference sequence). This CDR3 is 17 amino acids long. V lost 3 bases and J 2 bases, leaving 20 bases between the germline ends. CDR3 in amino acids: CASSMVVDALPPYEQYF. The CDR3 DNA follows: TGTGCCAGTAGTATGGTGGTCGATGCCCTCCCTCCCTACGAGCAGTACTTC. The full variable domain, in which reference TRBV19 and TRBJ2-7 provide the parts outside the CDR3, is DGGITQSPKYLFRKEGQNVTLSCEQNLNHDAMYWYRQDPGQGLRLIYYSQIVNDFQKGDIAEGYSVSREKKESFPLTVTSAQKNPTAFYLCASSMVVDALPPYEQYFGPGTRLTVT.

This clonotype was counted between two and nine times. The chain is built from TRBV6-5 and TRBJ2-2, with D unclear. Germline V CDR1 and CDR2: MNHEY, SVGAGI. V lost 0 bases and J lost 4, with 6 bases in between. CDR3 length: 14 residues. The CDR3 reads CASSYSISTGELFF. Written as DNA, the CDR3 is TGTGCCAGCAGTTACTCGATAAGCACCGGGGAGCTGTTTTTT.

About this clonotype: A read error is possible here, since a much larger clone lies one base away. This chain connects TRBV28 to TRBJ2-7, with 8 bases lining up with TRBD1. After removal of 11 bases from V and 2 bases from J, the junction contained 11 bases not matched to a gene. The CDR3 sequence is 14 residues long. Germline values: CDR1 MDHEN, CDR2 SYDVKM. The CDR3 sequence: CAGTAGGRTYEQYF. In nucleotides, the CDR3 is TGTGCCGGCACTGCAGGGGGCAGAACCTACGAGCAGTACTTC. Variable domain in full (rest from reference TRBV28 and TRBJ2-7): DVKVTQSSRYLVKRTGEKVFLECVQDMDHENMFWYRQDPGLGLRLIYFSYDVKMKEKGDIPEGYSVSREKKERFSLILESASTNQTSMYLCAGTAGGRTYEQYFGPGTRLTVT.

For this clonotype: This sequence may be a read error, since a much larger clone differs from it by one base. The chain combines TRBV12-3 or TRBV12-4 with TRBJ1-3, with TRBD1 as a possible D gene (6 bases). This CDR3 has 13 residues. The CDR3 region is CAGRPQGGNTIYF. CDR3 nucleotide sequence: TGTGCCGGCAGGCCACAGGGTGGAAACACCATATATTTT.

This clonotype was observed many times. The gene calls are TRBV2 and TRBJ2-5, with 12 positions matching TRBD2. CDR3 length: 14 amino acids. Germline loops: CDR1 SNHLY, CDR2 FYNNEI. The trim removed 7 bases at V and 4 bases at J, leaving 4 bases unmatched. The CDR3 coding sequence is TGTGCCAGCAACTCGGGACTAGCGGGAGAGACCCAGTACTTC. Translation gives CASNSGLAGETQYF.

In the case of this clonotype: This may be a read error, as it is one base from a much larger clone. This chain uses TRBV7-2 with TRBJ1-1; no reliable D call. This CDR3 spans 13 amino acids. Germline loops: CDR1 SGHTA, CDR2 FQGNSA. DNA of the CDR3: TGTGCCAGCAGCTTCTCCGCCAACGCTGAAGCTCTCTTT. It specifies CASSFSANAEALF.

This clonotype has just a few counts. The rearrangement joins TRBV30 to TRBJ1-1; D is unclear. Trimming cost V 1 base and J 5 bases, with 5 bases left between them. Germline values: CDR1 GTSNPN, CDR2 SVGIG (reference sequence). There are 11 residues in the CDR3. The CDR3 is CAWSERTEAFF. CDR3 nucleotides: TGTGCCTGGAGTGAGAGGACTGAAGCTTTCTTT.

This clonotype was seen at least ten times. This rearrangement joins TRBV20-1 to TRBJ1-1, with D hard to call. CDR1 and CDR2 from the germline V gene are DFQATT and SNEGSKA (reference sequence). CDR3 length: 15 amino acids. The CDR3 reads CSKPLPSAANTEAFF. CDR3 coding DNA: TGCAGCAAACCTTTACCTTCAGCGGCGAACACTGAAGCTTTCTTT.

The V gene is TRBV6-2 or TRBV6-3, the J gene TRBJ2-7; 7 bases align to TRBD2. After removal of 7 bases from V and 0 bases from J, the junction contained 9 bases not matched to a gene. CDR1 and CDR2 from the germline V gene are MNHEY and SVGEGT. The length of the CDR3 is 15 residues. CDR3 region: CASKRDGVSSYEQYF. The CDR3 DNA sequence: TGTGCCAGCAAGCGGGATGGGGTGAGCTCCTACGAGCAGTACTTC.

The chain links TRBV28 to TRBJ2-5; 11 bases map to TRBD1. Germline V gene sequence: CDR1 MDHEN, CDR2 SYDVKM. This CDR3 has 15 amino acids. Trimming took 6 bases from V and 5 from J; bases not matched to a gene: 8. The CDR3 bases are TGTGCCAGCAGCACCGGGACAGGGGGTCTGGAGACCCAGTACTTC. Its protein is CASSTGTGGLETQYF.

The table lists this clonotype with many counts. This chain connects TRBV12-3 or TRBV12-4 to TRBJ2-5; perhaps TRBD2 as D (7 bases). V lost 6 bases to trimming and J lost 5 bases, with 19 bases between them. The length of the CDR3 is 15 residues. The CDR3 sequence is CASSPSGEGSETQYF. The CDR3 nucleotides are TGTGCCAGCAGCCCCTCAGGGGAGGGTTCGGAGACCCAGTACTTC.